The 32 T cell receptor beta chains listed next were all sequenced from one sample in a study of cytomegalovirus exposure and HLA in healthy donors. PCR was performed using 60 Vbeta and 13 Jbeta primers. The table came from immunoSEQ multiplex PCR; TCRdb's copy has only in-frame clones and leaves some out. Of some 140,000 clones in the sample, approximately 74% are singletons; the top ten hold less than 3.5%. The sample was PBMCs. These receptors all stem from a young man in good health and CMV-seronegative.

DNA for the CDR3: TGTGCCAGCAGCCAAAGACAGGGTGGGACATCGGATGGCTACACCTTC. Translating gives CASSQRQGGTSDGYTF. The rearrangement links TRBV4-2 to TRBJ1-2, with 7 bases aligning to TRBD1. Trimming at V came to 2 bases and at J to 6 bases, leaving 12 bases not matched to a gene. The CDR3 covers 16 residues. From germline, CDR1 is LGHNA and CDR2 YNFKEQ.

A single count supports this clone. The rearrangement joins TRBV21-1 to TRBJ2-5; TRBD1, as called in the table, went unchecked against the DNA. TRBV21-1 is a pseudogene segment. This CDR3 is built from 14 residues. Written as DNA, the CDR3 is TGTGCCAGCAGCCCACGTAGACAGCAAGAGACCCAGTACTTC. It yields the protein CASSPRRQQETQYF.

The genes are TRBV28 and TRBJ1-4; TRBD1 matches 8 bases. The CDR3 contains 14 residues. J was trimmed by 8 bases and V by 4 bases; bases with no gene match: 6. Germline loops: CDR1 MDHEN, CDR2 SYDVKM. CDR3 nucleotides: TGTGCCAGCAGTTACCAGGGGGCGCGGGAAAAACTGTTTTTT. Translation gives CASSYQGAREKLFF. The full variable domain, rest sourced from reference TRBV28 and TRBJ1-4, is DVKVTQSSRYLVKRTGEKVFLECVQDMDHENMFWYRQDPGLGLRLIYFSYDVKMKEKGDIPEGYSVSREKKERFSLILESASTNQTSMYLCASSYQGAREKLFFGSGTQLSVL.

The chain's CDR3 is CASSLAGASNEKLFF. The DNA for the CDR3 is TGTGCCAGCAGTTTAGCGGGGGCATCTAATGAAAAACTGTTTTTT. V gene TRBV28 combines with J gene TRBJ1-4, with a possible D match to TRBD1 (6 bases). V lost 2 bases and J lost 3, with 10 bases in between. CDR1 and CDR2 from the germline V gene are MDHEN and SYDVKM. The CDR3 is made up of 15 amino acids.

Only one count was recorded for this clone. The chain carries TRBV7-2 and TRBJ1-1, with D unclear. Between the trimmed V and J ends, which lost 4 bases and 4 bases, there was a span of 10 bases. CDR1 is SGHTA, CDR2 FQGNSA, per germline. This CDR3 has 13 amino acids. This CDR3 reads CASSYSSGTEAFF. The CDR3 DNA reads TGTGCCAGCAGCTATTCGTCAGGCACTGAAGCTTTCTTT. The full variable domain, with the rest looked up from reference TRBV7-2 and TRBJ1-1, is GAGVSQSPSNKVTEKGKDVELRCDPISGHTALYWYRQSLGQGLEFLIYFQGNSAPDKSGLPSDRFSAERTGGSVSTLTIQRTQQEDSAVYLCASSYSSGTEAFFGQGTRLTVV.

CDR3 nucleotides: TGTGCCAGCAGTTTGGGGGCTGGGGCTAGCGGCTACCAAGAGACCCAGTACTTC. It translates to CASSLGAGASGYQETQYF. V gene TRBV27 combines with J gene TRBJ2-5; tentatively, D is TRBD2 (7 bases). Germline CDR1 and CDR2: MNHEY and SMNVEV (reference sequence). Trimming removed 3 bases at V and 0 bases at J, with 20 bases between. The CDR3 has 18 residues.

This CDR3 reads CASSPGFGQRNEKLFF. CDR3 nucleotide sequence: TGTGCCAGCAGCCCCGGCTTCGGACAGAGGAATGAAAAACTGTTTTTT. V gene TRBV7-2 combines with J gene TRBJ1-4, with D maybe TRBD1 (6 bases). V was shortened by 5 bases and J by 5 bases, with 18 bases between the two germline ends. Germline CDR1 SGHTA, CDR2 FQGNSA. This CDR3 is built from 16 residues.

As for this clone: At one end, the junction sequence differs from germline, possibly due to a read error. The V and J genes are TRBV7-9 and TRBJ2-2; 14 positions agree with TRBD2. Germline values: CDR1 SEHNR, CDR2 FQNEAQ (reference sequence). The CDR3 is 17 amino acids. The chain's CDR3 is CSSSPGTSGGRAGELFF. DNA for the CDR3: TGTTCCAGCAGCCCGGGGACTAGCGGGGGCCGGGCCGGGGAGCTGTTTTTT.

This chain links TRBV5-4 with TRBJ2-4; tentative D call: TRBD2 (7 bases). Germline CDR1 SGHNT, CDR2 YYREEE (reference sequence). V was shortened by 0 bases and J by 0 bases, with 16 bases between the two germline ends. The length of the CDR3 is 18 residues. This CDR3 is CASSLAGGRGEAKNIQYF. The CDR3 coding sequence is TGTGCCAGCAGCTTGGCCGGGGGGCGAGGGGAAGCCAAAAACATTCAGTACTTC. Drawing the rest from reference TRBV5-4 and TRBJ2-4, the complete variable domain is ETGVTQSPTHLIKTRGQQVTLRCSSQSGHNTVSWYQQALGQGPQFIFQYYREEENGRGNFPPRFSGLQFPNYSSELNVNALELDDSALYLCASSLAGGRGEAKNIQYFGAGTRLSVL.

This clone is a singleton in its sample. The V and J genes are TRBV25-1 and TRBJ2-3, with 8 positions matching TRBD2. Germline V gene data show CDR1 as MGHDK and CDR2 as SYGVNS. There are 15 residues in the CDR3. J was trimmed by 3 bases and V by 3 bases; bases with no gene match: 5. The chain's CDR3 is CASSERGEWTDTQYF. The CDR3 bases are TGTGCCAGCAGTGAGCGGGGGGAATGGACAGATACGCAGTATTTT.

The chain has TRBV5-4 and TRBJ1-1; possible D gene TRBD1, 5 bases. This CDR3 has 15 amino acids. The germline CDR1 and CDR2 sequences are SGHNT and YYREEE (reference sequence). V lost 3 bases and J lost 2, with 14 bases in between. The CDR3 spells CASSWTQGYNTEAFF. The CDR3 DNA sequence: TGTGCCAGCAGCTGGACGCAGGGATACAACACTGAAGCTTTCTTT.

Notes on this clone: At one end the junction does not follow the germline gene, possibly because of a read error. The rearrangement uses TRBV6-6 and TRBJ2-3, with D hard to call. From germline, CDR1 is MNHNY and CDR2 SVGAGI (reference sequence). The CDR3 length is 13 residues. The CDR3 reads CASSTYSTYTQYF. CDR3 nucleotides: TGTGCCAGCAGTACATATAGCACATATACGCAGTATTTT.

This clone occurred once. The chain is built from TRBV7-8 and TRBJ1-5; perhaps TRBD1 as D (6 bases). CDR1 is SGHVS and CDR2 is FQNEAQ in the germline V gene. Between the trimmed V and J ends, which lost 4 bases and 3 bases, there was a span of 16 bases. The CDR3 runs 16 residues. This CDR3 reads CASSSNSGQSNQPQHF. CDR3 nucleotide sequence: TGTGCCAGCAGCTCCAATTCCGGACAGTCCAATCAGCCCCAGCATTTT.

The gene calls are TRBV2 and TRBJ1-1; TRBD1 might be the D (6 bases). The ends were cut back, 11 bases at V and 7 bases at J, with 23 bases in the middle. This CDR3 is 14 amino acids long. The germline V gene encodes CDR1 SNHLY and CDR2 FYNNEI. CDR3 in amino acids: CAGTASGGEGEAFF. The CDR3 DNA reads TGTGCCGGGACCGCCAGTGGGGGCGAGGGTGAAGCTTTCTTT.

V and J are TRBV7-8 and TRBJ1-2, with 9 bases matching TRBD1. Germline lookup yields CDR1 SGHVS and CDR2 FQNEAQ. CDR3 length: 16 residues. The V segment lost 5 bases and the J segment 3 bases; nucleotides outside the gene matches: 10. The CDR3 loop reads CASSLKPGQGDYGYTF. The DNA for the CDR3 is TGTGCCAGCAGCCTTAAACCGGGACAGGGAGACTATGGCTACACCTTC.

J is TRBJ2-5 and V is TRBV5-1, with D perhaps TRBD1 (6 bases). Trimming took off 3 bases at V and 2 bases at J, with 11 bases between the two ends. The CDR3 totals 14 residues. The V gene's germline CDR1 is SGHRS and CDR2 YFSETQ. CDR3 region: CASSWGQTQETQYF. The CDR3 DNA sequence: TGCGCCAGCAGCTGGGGACAAACGCAAGAGACCCAGTACTTC.

This clone occurred a few times. The chain couples TRBV4-2 to TRBJ1-3, with D possibly TRBD1 on 6 matching bases. The CDR3 has 17 residues. Germline V gene sequence: CDR1 LGHNA, CDR2 YNFKEQ. Trimming took off 0 bases at V and 7 bases at J, with 19 bases between the two ends. The CDR3 region is CASSQESSPGGPNTIYF. The CDR3 DNA is TGTGCCAGCAGCCAAGAATCTTCGCCCGGGGGGCCGAACACCATATATTTT.

V usage is TRBV27 and J usage is TRBJ2-1; TRBD2 agrees at 7 bases. CDR1 is MNHEY, CDR2 SMNVEV, per germline (reference sequence). The CDR3 spans 17 residues. V lost 3 bases to trimming and J lost 4 bases; unmatched junction nucleotides: 12. The CDR3 sequence: CASSLRPGLPIYNEQFF. The CDR3 DNA reads TGTGCCAGCAGTTTGCGTCCGGGACTACCAATTTACAATGAGCAGTTCTTC.

As DNA, the CDR3 is TGTGCCAGCTCAGTAACGGGGGGCGGGCGGACTGAAGCTTTCTTT. It specifies CASSVTGGGRTEAFF. The chain joins TRBV18 to TRBJ1-1; perhaps TRBD1 as D (6 bases). V was trimmed by 5 bases and J by 5 bases, leaving 18 bases between them. Germline V gene lookup returns CDR1 KGHSH and CDR2 LQKENI. The CDR3 consists of 15 residues.

This clone turned up a few times. The rearrangement uses TRBV6-1 and TRBJ1-1; D not certain. This CDR3 has 14 residues. CDR1 MNHNS and CDR2 SASEGT come from the germline V gene. Between the trimmed V and J ends, which lost 3 bases and 3 bases, there was a span of 11 bases. This chain's CDR3 is CASSDRVSYTEAFF. CDR3 DNA: TGTGCCAGCAGTGACCGGGTCTCGTACACTGAAGCTTTCTTT.

The chain uses TRBV7-9 and TRBJ2-5, with D maybe TRBD2 (6 bases). Per germline, CDR1 SEHNR and CDR2 FQNEAQ (reference sequence). Trimming took off 1 base at V and 5 bases at J, with 14 bases between the two ends. The CDR3 runs 15 residues. CDR3 protein: CASSLGAGSRETQYF. In nucleotides, the CDR3 is TGTGCCAGCAGCTTAGGCGCGGGATCGAGGGAGACCCAGTACTTC. The entire variable domain, with the rest obtained from reference TRBV7-9 and TRBJ2-5, is as follows: DTGVSQNPRHKITKRGQNVTFRCDPISEHNRLYWYRQTLGQGPEFLTYFQNEAQLEKSRLLSDRFSAERPKGSFSTLEIQRTEQGDSAMYLCASSLGAGSRETQYFGPGTRLLVL.

The chain joins TRBV27 to TRBJ1-5, with unresolved D. CDR3 length: 15 amino acids. Germline lookup yields CDR1 MNHEY and CDR2 SMNVEV (reference sequence). Deletions cut 8 bases from V and 5 bases from J, with 19 bases between. Here the CDR3 DNA reads TGTGCCAGCTCTCAATCTGGGCAGAGCTATCAGCCCCAGCATTTT. It yields the protein CASSQSGQSYQPQHF.

The chain recombines TRBV27 with TRBJ1-3, with unresolved D. The CDR3 covers 13 residues. The V gene's germline CDR1 is MNHEY and CDR2 SMNVEV (reference sequence). V was pared by 7 bases and J by 0 bases, with 7 bases between. This chain's CDR3 is CASTTFSGNTIYF. The CDR3 DNA follows: TGTGCCAGCACTACGTTCTCTGGAAACACCATATATTTT.

The V and J genes are TRBV28 and TRBJ1-3; 8 bases are a match to TRBD1. CDR1 MDHEN and CDR2 SYDVKM come from the germline V gene. The CDR3 extends over 16 amino acids. V shed 3 bases and J 2 bases; nucleotides not matched to a gene: 6. The CDR3 nucleotides read TGTGCCAGCAGTTTTTTCGGACAGGGAGCTGGAAACACCATATATTTT. This encodes CASSFFGQGAGNTIYF.

The chain is built from TRBV7-8 and TRBJ2-7; 10 nucleotides line up with TRBD1. CDR3 size: 14 residues. The junction had 2 bases not matched to a gene; V was cut back by 3 bases and J by 3 bases. In germline, CDR1 is SGHVS, CDR2 FQNEAQ. In DNA, the CDR3 is TGTGCCAGCAGCTTCCGGGACAGGGGCTACGAGCAGTACTTC. It encodes CASSFRDRGYEQYF.

The V call is TRBV5-6, the J call TRBJ1-5; the D gene is possibly TRBD1 (6 bases). V lost 1 base and J 9 bases, leaving 14 bases between the germline ends. Germline-derived CDR1 and CDR2 are SGHDT and YYEEEE. The CDR3 spans 14 residues. The CDR3 region has the DNA TGTGCCAGCAGCTTGTGGGGGGGCCATCGGCCCCAGCATTTT. Its protein product is CASSLWGGHRPQHF.

This clone was found a few times. The V and J genes are TRBV30 and TRBJ1-1, with a weak D call TRBD1 (5 bases). V was shortened by 0 bases and J by 1 base, with 9 bases between the two germline ends. CDR1 and CDR2 (germline): GTSNPN, SVGIG (reference sequence). This CDR3 contains 14 residues. CDR3 nucleotides: TGTGCCTGGAGTGTGGACATACGGAACACTGAAGCTTTCTTT. This encodes CAWSVDIRNTEAFF.

The chain carries TRBV5-4 and TRBJ2-7; tentative D call: TRBD2 (6 bases). The CDR3 contains 14 residues. Trimming cost V 2 bases and J 4 bases, with 13 bases left between them. Germline V gene data show CDR1 as SGHNT and CDR2 as YYREEE (reference sequence). The CDR3 DNA is TGTGCCAGCAGCTTCTACGGGGGAGGTTACGAGCAGTACTTC. Amino acids: CASSFYGGGYEQYF. The full variable domain, its missing parts supplied by reference TRBV5-4 and TRBJ2-7, is ETGVTQSPTHLIKTRGQQVTLRCSSQSGHNTVSWYQQALGQGPQFIFQYYREEENGRGNFPPRFSGLQFPNYSSELNVNALELDDSALYLCASSFYGGGYEQYFGPGTRLTVT.

The rearrangement uses TRBV7-9 and TRBJ2-2; D is possibly TRBD2 (5 bases). Germline V gene data show CDR1 as SEHNR and CDR2 as FQNEAQ (reference sequence). V lost 6 bases to trimming and J lost 0 bases, with 8 bases between them. This CDR3 has 14 amino acids. As DNA, the CDR3 is TGTGCCAGCAGGGTCGGGACGAACACCGGGGAGCTGTTTTTT. This sequence encodes CASRVGTNTGELFF.

V and J are TRBV5-1 and TRBJ1-2; tentatively, D is TRBD1 (5 bases). Trimming shortened V by 0 bases and J by 8 bases, and 8 bases separated the two germline ends. The CDR3 is made up of 12 amino acids. CDR1 is SGHRS and CDR2 is YFSETQ in the germline V gene. CDR3 loop: CASSLGGDGYTF. The CDR3 DNA is TGCGCCAGCAGCTTGGGGGGGGACGGCTACACCTTC.

This chain uses TRBV7-9 with TRBJ2-7, with TRBD2 matching 15 bases. V shed 5 bases and J 0 bases; nucleotides not matched to a gene: 8. The CDR3 extends over 18 amino acids. CDR1 and CDR2 (germline): SEHNR, FQNEAQ (reference sequence). The DNA of the CDR3 is TGTGCCAGCAGCGTGGGACTAGCGGGGGGCTCCAGCTCCTACGAGCAGTACTTC. This translates into CASSVGLAGGSSSYEQYF.

This clone has a single count. This chain uses TRBV7-3 with TRBJ2-1; 11 bases match TRBD2. CDR3 length equals 16 residues. Germline values: CDR1 SGHTA, CDR2 FQGTGA. The V segment lost 4 bases and the J segment 5 bases; nucleotides outside the gene matches: 7. Here the CDR3 reads CASSSTTSGINNEQFF. In DNA, the CDR3 is TGTGCCAGCAGCTCAACGACTAGCGGGATTAACAATGAGCAGTTCTTC. Based on the CDR3 plus reference TRBV7-3 and TRBJ2-1, the full variable domain is GAGVSQTPSNKVTEKGKYVELRCDPISGHTALYWYRQSLGQGPEFLIYFQGTGAADDSGLPNDRFFAVRPEGSVSTLKIQRTERGDSAVYLCASSSTTSGINNEQFFGPGTRLTVL.